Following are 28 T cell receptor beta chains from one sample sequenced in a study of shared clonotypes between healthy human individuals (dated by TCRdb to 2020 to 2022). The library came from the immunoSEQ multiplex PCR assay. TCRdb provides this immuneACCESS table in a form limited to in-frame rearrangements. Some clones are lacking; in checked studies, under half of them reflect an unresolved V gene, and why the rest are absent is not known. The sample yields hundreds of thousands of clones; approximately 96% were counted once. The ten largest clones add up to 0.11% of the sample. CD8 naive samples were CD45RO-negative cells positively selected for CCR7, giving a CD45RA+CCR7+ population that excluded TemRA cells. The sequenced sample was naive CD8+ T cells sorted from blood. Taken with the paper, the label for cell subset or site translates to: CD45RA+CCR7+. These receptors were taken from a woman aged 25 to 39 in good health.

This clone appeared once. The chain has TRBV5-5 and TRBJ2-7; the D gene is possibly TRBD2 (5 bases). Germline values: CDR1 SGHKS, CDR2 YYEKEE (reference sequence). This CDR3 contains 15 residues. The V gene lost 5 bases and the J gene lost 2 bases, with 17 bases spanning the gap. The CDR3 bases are TGTGCCAGCAGTACGGAGTTACTAGTTGCCTACGAGCAGTACTTC. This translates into CASSTELLVAYEQYF.

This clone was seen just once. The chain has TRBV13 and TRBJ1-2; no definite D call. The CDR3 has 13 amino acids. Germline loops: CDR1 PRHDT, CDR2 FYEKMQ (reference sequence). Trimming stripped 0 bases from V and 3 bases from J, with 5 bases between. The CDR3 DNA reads TGTGCCAGCAGCTTAGGCTCTGACTATGGCTACACCTTC. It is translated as CASSLGSDYGYTF. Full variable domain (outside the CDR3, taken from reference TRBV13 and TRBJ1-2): AAGVIQSPRHLIKEKRETATLKCYPIPRHDTVYWYQQGPGQDPQFLISFYEKMQSDKGSIPDRFSAQQFSDYHSELNMSSLELGDSALYFCASSLGSDYGYTFGSGTRLTVV.

The CDR3: CASSENGFGGQPQHF. CDR3 bases: TGTGCCAGCAGCGAAAACGGTTTCGGCGGCCAGCCCCAGCATTTT. The chain couples TRBV6-1 to TRBJ1-5; D is ambiguous. This CDR3 is built from 15 residues. CDR1 is MNHNS, CDR2 SASEGT, per germline. The germline V and J ends were trimmed by 6 bases and 7 bases, with 19 bases remaining between them.

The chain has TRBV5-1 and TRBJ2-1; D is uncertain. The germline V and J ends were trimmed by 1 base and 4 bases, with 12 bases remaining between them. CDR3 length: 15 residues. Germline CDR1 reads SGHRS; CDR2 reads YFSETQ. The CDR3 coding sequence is TGCGCCAGCAGCTTGAGGTGGACGGAGTACAATGAGCAGTTCTTC. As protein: CASSLRWTEYNEQFF.

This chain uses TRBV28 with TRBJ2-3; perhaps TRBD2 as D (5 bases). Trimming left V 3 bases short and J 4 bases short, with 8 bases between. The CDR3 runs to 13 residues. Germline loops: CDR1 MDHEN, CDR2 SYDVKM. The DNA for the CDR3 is TGTGCCAGCAGTTTGAGGGAACCAGATACGCAGTATTTT. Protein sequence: CASSLREPDTQYF.

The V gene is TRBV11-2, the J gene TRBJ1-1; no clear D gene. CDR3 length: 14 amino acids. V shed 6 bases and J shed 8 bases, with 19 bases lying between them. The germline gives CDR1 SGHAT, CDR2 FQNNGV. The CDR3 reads CASSPTGAPGEAFF. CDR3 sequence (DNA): TGTGCCAGCAGTCCGACCGGAGCGCCGGGGGAAGCTTTCTTT.

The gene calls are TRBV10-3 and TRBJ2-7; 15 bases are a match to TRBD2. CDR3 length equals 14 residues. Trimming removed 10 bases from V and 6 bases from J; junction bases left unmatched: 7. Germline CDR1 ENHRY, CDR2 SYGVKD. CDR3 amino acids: CATWTSGGGLEQYF. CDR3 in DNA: TGTGCCACATGGACTAGCGGGGGGGGCCTCGAGCAGTACTTC.

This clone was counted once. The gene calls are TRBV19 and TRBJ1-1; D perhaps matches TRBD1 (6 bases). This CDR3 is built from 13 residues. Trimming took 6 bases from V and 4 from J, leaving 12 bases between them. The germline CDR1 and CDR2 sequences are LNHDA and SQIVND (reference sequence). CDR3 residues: CASSYREGTEAFF. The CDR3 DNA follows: TGTGCCAGTAGCTACAGGGAGGGCACTGAAGCTTTCTTT.

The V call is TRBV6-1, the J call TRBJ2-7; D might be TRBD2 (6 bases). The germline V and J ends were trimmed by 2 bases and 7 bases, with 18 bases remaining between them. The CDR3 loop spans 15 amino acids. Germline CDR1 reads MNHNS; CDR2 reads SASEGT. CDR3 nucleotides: TGTGCCAGCAGTGAATTAGGGACGGGGACTGGGGAGCAGTACTTC. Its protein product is CASSELGTGTGEQYF.

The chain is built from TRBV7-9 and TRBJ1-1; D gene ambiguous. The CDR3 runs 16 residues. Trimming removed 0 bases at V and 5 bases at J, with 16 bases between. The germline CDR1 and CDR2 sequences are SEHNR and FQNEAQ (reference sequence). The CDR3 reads CASSLARPGPGTEAFF. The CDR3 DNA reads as TGTGCCAGCAGCTTAGCGCGTCCGGGCCCGGGGACTGAAGCTTTCTTT.

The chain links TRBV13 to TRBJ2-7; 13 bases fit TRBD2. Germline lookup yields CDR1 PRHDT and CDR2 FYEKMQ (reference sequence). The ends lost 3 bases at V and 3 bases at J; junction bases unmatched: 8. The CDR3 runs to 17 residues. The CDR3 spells CASSFGLAGVTSYEQYF. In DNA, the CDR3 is TGTGCCAGCAGCTTCGGACTAGCGGGAGTAACAAGCTACGAGCAGTACTTC.

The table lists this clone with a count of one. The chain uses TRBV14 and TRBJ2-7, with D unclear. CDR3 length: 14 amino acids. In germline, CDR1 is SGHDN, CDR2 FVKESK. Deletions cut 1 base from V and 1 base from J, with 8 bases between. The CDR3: CASSQGDRSYEQYF. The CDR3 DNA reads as TGTGCCAGCAGCCAAGGCGACCGATCCTACGAGCAGTACTTC.

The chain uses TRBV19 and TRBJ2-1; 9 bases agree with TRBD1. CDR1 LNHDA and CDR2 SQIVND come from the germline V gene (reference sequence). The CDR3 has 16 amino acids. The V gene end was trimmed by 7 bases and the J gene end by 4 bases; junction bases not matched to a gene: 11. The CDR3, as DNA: TGTGCCAGTATGGGTGGGGACAGGGCTCAATACAATGAGCAGTTCTTC. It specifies CASMGGDRAQYNEQFF.

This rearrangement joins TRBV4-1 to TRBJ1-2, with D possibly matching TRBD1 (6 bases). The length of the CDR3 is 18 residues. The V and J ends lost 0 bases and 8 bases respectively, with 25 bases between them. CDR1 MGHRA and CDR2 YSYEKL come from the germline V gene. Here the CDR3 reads CASSQENRVTGRVEGYTF. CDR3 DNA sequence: TGCGCCAGCAGCCAAGAGAACAGGGTGACCGGGCGCGTAGAAGGCTACACCTTC.

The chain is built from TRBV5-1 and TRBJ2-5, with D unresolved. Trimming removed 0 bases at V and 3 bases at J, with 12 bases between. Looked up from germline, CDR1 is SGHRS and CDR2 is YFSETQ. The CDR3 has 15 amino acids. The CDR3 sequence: CASSLARRKEETQYF. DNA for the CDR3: TGCGCCAGCAGCTTGGCCAGGCGGAAAGAAGAGACCCAGTACTTC.

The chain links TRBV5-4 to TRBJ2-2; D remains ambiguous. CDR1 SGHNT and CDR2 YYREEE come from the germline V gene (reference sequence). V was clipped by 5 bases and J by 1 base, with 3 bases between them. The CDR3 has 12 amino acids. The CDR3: CASRKNTGELFF. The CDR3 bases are TGTGCCAGCAGGAAGAACACCGGGGAGCTGTTTTTT.

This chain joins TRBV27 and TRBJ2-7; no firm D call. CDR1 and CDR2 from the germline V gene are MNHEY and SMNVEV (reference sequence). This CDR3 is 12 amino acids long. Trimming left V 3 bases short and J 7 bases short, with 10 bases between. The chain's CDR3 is CASSFGKGEQYF. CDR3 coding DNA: TGTGCCAGCAGTTTCGGAAAGGGAGAGCAGTACTTC.

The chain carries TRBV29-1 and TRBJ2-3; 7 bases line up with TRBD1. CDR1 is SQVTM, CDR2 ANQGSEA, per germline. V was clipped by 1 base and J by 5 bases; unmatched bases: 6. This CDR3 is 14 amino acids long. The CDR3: CSVEVGGDGDTQYF. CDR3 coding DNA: TGCAGCGTTGAAGTAGGGGGCGACGGAGATACGCAGTATTTT.

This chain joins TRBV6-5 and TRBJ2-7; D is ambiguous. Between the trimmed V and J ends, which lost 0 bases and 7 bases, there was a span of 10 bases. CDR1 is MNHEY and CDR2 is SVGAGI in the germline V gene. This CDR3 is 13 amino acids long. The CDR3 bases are TGTGCCAGCAGTTACTCCTGGGGTTGGGAGCAGTACTTC. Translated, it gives CASSYSWGWEQYF.

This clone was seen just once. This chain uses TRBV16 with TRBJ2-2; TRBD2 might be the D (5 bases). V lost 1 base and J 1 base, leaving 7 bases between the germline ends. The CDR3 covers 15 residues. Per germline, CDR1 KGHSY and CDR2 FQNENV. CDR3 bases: TGTGCCAGCAGCCAATTTCGGGGGAACACCGGGGAGCTGTTTTTT. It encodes CASSQFRGNTGELFF.

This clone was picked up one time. CDR3 in amino acids: CASSTGQNYEQYF. CDR3 DNA: TGTGCCAGTAGTACGGGACAAAACTACGAGCAGTACTTC. The chain recombines TRBV19 with TRBJ2-7; TRBD1 is a possible D gene (6 bases). The CDR3 spans 13 residues. V was clipped by 4 bases and J by 3 bases, with 10 bases between them. In germline, CDR1 is LNHDA, CDR2 SQIVND (reference sequence).

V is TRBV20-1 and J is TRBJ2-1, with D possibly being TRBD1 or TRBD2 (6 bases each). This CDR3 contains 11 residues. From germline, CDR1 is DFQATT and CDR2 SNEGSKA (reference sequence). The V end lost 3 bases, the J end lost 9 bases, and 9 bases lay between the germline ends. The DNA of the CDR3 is TGCAGTGCTAGGGAGGGGGTTGAGCAGTTCTTC. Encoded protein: CSAREGVEQFF.

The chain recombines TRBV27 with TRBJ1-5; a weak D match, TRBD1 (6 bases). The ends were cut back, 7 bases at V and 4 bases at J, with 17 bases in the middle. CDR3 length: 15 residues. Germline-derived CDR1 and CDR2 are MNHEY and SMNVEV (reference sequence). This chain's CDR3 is CASTLTGWGNQPQHF. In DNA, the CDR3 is TGTGCCAGCACCTTGACAGGCTGGGGAAATCAGCCCCAGCATTTT.

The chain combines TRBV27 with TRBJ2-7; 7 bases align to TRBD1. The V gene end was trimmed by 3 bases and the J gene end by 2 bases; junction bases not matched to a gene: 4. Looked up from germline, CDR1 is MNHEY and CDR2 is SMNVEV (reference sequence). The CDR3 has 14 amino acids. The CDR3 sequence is CASSFDRAPYEQYF. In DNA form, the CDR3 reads TGTGCCAGCAGTTTTGACAGGGCTCCCTACGAGCAGTACTTC.

CDR3 DNA sequence: TGCAGCGTTGAAGACAGGGTAGCCGAGCAGTACTTC. The encoded protein is CSVEDRVAEQYF. This sequence joins TRBV29-1 and TRBJ2-7, with D tentatively TRBD1 (5 bases). Per germline, CDR1 SQVTM and CDR2 ANQGSEA. The CDR3 loop spans 12 amino acids. V was cut by 0 bases and J by 6 bases, with 9 bases left in between.

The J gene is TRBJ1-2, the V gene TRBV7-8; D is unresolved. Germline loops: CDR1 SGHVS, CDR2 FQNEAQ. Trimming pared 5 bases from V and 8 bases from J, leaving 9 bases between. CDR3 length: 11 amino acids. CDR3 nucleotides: TGTGCCAGCAGCCCCGGCCGGGGCTACACCTTC. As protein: CASSPGRGYTF.

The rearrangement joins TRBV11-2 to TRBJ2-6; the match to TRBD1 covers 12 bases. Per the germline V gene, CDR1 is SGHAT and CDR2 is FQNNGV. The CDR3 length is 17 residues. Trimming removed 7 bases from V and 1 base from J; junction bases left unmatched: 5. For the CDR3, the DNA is TGTGCCAGCACCACGGGACAGGGGGCTTCTGGGGCCAACGTCCTGACTTTC. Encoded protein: CASTTGQGASGANVLTF.

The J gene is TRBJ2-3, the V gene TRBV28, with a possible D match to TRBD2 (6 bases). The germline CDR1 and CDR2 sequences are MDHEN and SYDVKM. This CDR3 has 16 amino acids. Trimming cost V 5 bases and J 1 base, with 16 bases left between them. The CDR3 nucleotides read TGTGCCAGCAGTCCCATACCCGGGACTCGCACAGATACGCAGTATTTT. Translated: CASSPIPGTRTDTQYF. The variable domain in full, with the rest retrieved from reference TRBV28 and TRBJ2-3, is DVKVTQSSRYLVKRTGEKVFLECVQDMDHENMFWYRQDPGLGLRLIYFSYDVKMKEKGDIPEGYSVSREKKERFSLILESASTNQTSMYLCASSPIPGTRTDTQYFGPGTRLTVL.